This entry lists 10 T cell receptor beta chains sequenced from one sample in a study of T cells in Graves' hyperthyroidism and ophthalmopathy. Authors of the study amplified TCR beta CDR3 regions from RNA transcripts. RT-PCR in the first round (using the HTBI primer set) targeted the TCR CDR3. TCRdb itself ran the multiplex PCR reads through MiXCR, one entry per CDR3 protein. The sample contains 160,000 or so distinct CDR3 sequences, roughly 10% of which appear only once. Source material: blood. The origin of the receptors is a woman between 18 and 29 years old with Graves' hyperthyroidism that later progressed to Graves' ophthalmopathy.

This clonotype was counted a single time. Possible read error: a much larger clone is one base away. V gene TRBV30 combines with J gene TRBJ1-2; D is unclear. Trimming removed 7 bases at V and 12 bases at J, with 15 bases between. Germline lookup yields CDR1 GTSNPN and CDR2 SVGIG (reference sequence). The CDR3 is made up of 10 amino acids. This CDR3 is CASREGGHTF. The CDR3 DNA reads TGTGCCTCCCGGGAGGGAGGCCACACCTTC.

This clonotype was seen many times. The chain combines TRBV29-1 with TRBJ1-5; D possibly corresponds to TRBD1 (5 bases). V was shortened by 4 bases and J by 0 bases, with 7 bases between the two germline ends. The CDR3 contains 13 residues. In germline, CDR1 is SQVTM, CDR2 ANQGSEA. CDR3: CSVGGTSNQPQHF. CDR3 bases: TGCAGCGTTGGGGGCACTAGCAATCAGCCCCAGCATTTT.

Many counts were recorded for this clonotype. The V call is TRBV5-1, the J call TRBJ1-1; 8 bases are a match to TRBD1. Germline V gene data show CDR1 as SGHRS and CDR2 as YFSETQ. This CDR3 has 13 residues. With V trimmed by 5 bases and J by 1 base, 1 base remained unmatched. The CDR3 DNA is TGCGCCAGCAGGGACAGGGAGAACACTGAAGCTTTCTTT. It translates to CASRDRENTEAFF.

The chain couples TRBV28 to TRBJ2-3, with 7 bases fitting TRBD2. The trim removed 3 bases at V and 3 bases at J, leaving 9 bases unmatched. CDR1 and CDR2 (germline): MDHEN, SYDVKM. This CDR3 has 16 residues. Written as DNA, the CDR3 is TGTGCCAGCAGTTTTTCCGGCGGGAGAGTGACAGATACGCAGTATTTT. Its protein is CASSFSGGRVTDTQYF.

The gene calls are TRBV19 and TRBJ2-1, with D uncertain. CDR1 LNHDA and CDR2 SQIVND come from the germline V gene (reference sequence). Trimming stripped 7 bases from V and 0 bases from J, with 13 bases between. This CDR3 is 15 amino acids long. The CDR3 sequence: CASTKSSFSYNEQFF. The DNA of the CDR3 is TGTGCCAGTACAAAGTCCTCTTTCTCCTACAATGAGCAGTTCTTC.

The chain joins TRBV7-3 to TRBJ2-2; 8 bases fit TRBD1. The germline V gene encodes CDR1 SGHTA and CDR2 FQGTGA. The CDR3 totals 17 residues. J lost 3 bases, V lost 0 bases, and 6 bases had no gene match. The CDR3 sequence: CASSLTSRGLYTGELFF. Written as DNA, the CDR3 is TGTGCCAGCAGCTTAACGTCCAGGGGGCTATACACCGGGGAGCTGTTTTTT.

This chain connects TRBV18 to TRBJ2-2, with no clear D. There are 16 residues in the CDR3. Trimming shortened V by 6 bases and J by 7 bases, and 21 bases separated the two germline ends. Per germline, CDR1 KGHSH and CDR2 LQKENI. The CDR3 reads CASSPPLFPIGGELFF. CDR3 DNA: TGTGCCAGCTCCCCCCCACTCTTCCCAATCGGCGGGGAGCTGTTTTTT.

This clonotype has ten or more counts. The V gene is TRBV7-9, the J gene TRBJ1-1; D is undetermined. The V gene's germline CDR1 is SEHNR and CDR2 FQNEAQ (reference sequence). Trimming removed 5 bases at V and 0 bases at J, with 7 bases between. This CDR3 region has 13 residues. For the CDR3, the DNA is TGTGCCAGCAGCCTTCATATGAACACTGAAGCTTTCTTT. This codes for CASSLHMNTEAFF.

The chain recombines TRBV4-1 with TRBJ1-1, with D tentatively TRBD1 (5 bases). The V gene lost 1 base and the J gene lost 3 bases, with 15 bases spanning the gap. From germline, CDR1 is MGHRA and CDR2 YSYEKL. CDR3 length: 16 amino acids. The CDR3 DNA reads TGCGCCAGCAGCCAAGTAGGACAAAGAAGGCACACTGAAGCTTTCTTT. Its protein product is CASSQVGQRRHTEAFF.

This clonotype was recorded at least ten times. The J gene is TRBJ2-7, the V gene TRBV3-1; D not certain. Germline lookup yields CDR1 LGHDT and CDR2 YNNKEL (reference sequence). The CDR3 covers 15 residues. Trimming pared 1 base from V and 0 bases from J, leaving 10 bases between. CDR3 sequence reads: CASSQGLSPSYEQYF. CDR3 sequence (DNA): TGTGCCAGCAGCCAAGGGCTTAGCCCCTCCTACGAGCAGTACTTC.